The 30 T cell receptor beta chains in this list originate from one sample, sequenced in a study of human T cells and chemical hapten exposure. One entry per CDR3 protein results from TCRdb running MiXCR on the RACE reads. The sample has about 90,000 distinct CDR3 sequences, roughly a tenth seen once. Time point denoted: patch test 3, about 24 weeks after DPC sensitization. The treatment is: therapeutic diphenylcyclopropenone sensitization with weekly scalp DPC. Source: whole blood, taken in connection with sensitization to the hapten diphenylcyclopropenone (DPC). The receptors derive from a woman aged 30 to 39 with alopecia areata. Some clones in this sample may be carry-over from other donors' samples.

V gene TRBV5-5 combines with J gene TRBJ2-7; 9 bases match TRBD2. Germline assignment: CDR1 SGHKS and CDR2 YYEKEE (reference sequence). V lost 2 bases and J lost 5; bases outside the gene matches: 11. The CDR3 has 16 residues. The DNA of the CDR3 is TGTGCCAGCAGCTTAGTTCTTAGCGGGAGCGTTAACGAGCAGTACTTC. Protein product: CASSLVLSGSVNEQYF.

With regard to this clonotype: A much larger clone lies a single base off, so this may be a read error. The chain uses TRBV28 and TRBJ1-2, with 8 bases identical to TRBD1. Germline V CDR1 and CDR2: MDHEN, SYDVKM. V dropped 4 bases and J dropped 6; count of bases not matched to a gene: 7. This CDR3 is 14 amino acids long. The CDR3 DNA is TGTGCCAGCAGTTACTGGGACAGGCGGAATGGCTACACCTTC. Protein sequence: CASSYWDRRNGYTF.

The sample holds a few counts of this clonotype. CDR3 bases: TGTGCCAGCAAGCCGATTGGGACAGCGATCCCCTACGAGCAGTACTTC. This gives the protein CASKPIGTAIPYEQYF. The V call is TRBV27, the J call TRBJ2-7; 7 nucleotides agree with TRBD1. V was clipped by 7 bases and J by 2 bases; unmatched bases: 14. The CDR3 loop spans 16 amino acids. Per germline, CDR1 MNHEY and CDR2 SMNVEV (reference sequence).

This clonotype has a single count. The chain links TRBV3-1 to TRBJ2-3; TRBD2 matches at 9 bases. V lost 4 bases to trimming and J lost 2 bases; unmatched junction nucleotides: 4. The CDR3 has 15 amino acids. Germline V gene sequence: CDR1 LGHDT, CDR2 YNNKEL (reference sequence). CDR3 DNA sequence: TGTGCCAGCAGCCCGACTAGCGGATCCACAGATACGCAGTATTTT. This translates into CASSPTSGSTDTQYF.

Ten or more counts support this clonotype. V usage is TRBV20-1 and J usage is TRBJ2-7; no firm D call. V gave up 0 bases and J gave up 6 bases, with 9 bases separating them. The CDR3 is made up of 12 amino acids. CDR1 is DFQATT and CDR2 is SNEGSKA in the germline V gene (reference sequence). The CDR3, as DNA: TGCAGTGCTAGAGATGCAATGTTCGAGCAGTACTTC. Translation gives CSARDAMFEQYF.

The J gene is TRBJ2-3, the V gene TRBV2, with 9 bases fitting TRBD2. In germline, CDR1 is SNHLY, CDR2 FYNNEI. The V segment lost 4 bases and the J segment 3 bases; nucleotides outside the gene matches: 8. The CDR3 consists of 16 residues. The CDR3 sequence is CASSGPSGIKTDTQYF. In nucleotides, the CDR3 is TGTGCCAGCAGTGGACCTAGCGGGATTAAGACAGATACGCAGTATTTT.

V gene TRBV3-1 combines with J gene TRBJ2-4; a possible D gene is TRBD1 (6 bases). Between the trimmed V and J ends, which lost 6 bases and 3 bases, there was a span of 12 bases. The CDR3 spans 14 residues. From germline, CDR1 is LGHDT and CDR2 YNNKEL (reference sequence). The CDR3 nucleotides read TGTGCCAGCAGACCGGACAGAAACAAAAACATTCAGTACTTC. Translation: CASRPDRNKNIQYF.

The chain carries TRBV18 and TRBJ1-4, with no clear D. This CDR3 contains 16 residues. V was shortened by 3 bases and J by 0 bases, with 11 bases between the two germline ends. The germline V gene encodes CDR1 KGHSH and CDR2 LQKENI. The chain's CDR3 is CASSPGVPATNEKLFF. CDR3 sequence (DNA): TGTGCCAGCTCACCGGGAGTGCCTGCAACTAATGAAAAACTGTTTTTT.

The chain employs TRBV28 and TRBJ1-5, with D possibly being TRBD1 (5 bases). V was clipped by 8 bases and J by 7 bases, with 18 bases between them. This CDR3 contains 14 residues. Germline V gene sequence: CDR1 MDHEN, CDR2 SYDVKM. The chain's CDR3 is CASGRSFDRQPQHF. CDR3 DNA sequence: TGTGCCAGCGGACGGTCCTTCGACAGACAGCCCCAGCATTTT.

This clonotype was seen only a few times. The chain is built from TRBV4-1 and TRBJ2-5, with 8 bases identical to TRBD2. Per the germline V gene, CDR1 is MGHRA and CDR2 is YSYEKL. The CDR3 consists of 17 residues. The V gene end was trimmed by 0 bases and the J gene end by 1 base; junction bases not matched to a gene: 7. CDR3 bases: TGCGCCAGCAGCCAAGATAGGGATAGCGGGGTCCAAGAGACCCAGTACTTC. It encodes CASSQDRDSGVQETQYF.

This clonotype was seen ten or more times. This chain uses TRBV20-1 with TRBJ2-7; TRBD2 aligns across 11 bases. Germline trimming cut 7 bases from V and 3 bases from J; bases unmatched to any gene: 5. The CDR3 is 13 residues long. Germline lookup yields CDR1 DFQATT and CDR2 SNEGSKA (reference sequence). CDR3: CSVPGLADYEQYF. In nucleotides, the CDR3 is TGCAGTGTACCGGGACTAGCGGACTACGAGCAGTACTTC.

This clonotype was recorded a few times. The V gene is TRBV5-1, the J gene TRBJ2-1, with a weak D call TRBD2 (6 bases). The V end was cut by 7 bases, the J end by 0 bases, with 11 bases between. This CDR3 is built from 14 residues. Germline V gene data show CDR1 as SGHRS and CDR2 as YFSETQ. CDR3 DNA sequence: TGCGCCAGCGGTATGGGGGGCTCCTACAATGAGCAGTTCTTC. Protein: CASGMGGSYNEQFF.

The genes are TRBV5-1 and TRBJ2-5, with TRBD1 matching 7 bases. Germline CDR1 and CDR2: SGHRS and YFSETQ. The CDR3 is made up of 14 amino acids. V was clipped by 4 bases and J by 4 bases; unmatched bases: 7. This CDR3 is CASSPQTGRETQYF. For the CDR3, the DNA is TGCGCCAGCAGCCCCCAGACAGGGCGAGAGACCCAGTACTTC.

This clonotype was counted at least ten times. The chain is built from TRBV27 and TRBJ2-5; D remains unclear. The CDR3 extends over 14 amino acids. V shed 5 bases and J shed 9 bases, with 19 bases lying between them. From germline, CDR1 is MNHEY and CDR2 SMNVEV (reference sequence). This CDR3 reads CASSTQRDRAPQYF. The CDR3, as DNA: TGTGCCAGCAGTACCCAACGCGACCGAGCCCCCCAGTACTTC.

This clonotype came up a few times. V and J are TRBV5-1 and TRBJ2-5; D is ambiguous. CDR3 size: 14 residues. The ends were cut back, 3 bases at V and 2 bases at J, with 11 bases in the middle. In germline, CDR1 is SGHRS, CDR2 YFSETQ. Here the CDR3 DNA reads TGCGCCAGCAGCTCAAAGGGCAGTCAAGAGACCCAGTACTTC. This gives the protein CASSSKGSQETQYF.

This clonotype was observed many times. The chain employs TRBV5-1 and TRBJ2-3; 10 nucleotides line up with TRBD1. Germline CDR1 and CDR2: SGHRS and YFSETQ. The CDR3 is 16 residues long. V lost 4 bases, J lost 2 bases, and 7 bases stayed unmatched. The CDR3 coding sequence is TGCGCCAGCAGCCCTCCGGGACAGGGGTCCACAGATACGCAGTATTTT. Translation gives CASSPPGQGSTDTQYF.

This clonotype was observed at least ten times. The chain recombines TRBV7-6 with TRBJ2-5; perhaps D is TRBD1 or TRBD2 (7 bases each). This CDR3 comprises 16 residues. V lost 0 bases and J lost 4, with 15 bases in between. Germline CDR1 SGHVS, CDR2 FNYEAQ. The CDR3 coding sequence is TGTGCCAGCAGCTTAGCGGGAGGGACAGTGGCAGAGACCCAGTACTTC. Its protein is CASSLAGGTVAETQYF.

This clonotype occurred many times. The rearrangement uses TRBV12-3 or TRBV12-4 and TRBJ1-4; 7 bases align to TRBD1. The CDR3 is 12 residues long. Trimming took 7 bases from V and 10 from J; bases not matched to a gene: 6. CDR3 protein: CASNLQGGKLFF. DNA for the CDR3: TGTGCCAGCAACCTCCAGGGGGGAAAACTGTTTTTT.

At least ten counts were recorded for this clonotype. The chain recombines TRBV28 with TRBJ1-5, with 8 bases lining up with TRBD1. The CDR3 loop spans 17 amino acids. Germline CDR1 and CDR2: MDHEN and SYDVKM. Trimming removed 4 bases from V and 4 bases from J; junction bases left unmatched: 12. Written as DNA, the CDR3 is TGTGCCAGCAGTTCACCGCGTCAAGGACAGGGTAATCAGCCCCAGCATTTT. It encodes CASSSPRQGQGNQPQHF.

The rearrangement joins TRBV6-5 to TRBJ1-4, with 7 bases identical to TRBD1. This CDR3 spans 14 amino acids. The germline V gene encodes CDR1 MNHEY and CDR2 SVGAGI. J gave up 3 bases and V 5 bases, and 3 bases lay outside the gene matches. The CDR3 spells CASSDREANEKLFF. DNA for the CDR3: TGTGCCAGCAGTGACAGGGAGGCTAATGAAAAACTGTTTTTT.

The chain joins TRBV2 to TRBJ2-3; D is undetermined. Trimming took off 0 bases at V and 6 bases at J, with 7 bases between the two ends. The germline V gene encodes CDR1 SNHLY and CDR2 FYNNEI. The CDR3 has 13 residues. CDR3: CASSEALGDTQYF. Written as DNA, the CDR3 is TGTGCCAGCAGTGAAGCGCTGGGGGATACGCAGTATTTT. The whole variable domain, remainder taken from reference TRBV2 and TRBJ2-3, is EPEVTQTPSHQVTQMGQEVILRCVPISNHLYFYWYRQILGQKVEFLVSFYNNEISEKSEIFDDQFSVERPDGSNFTLKIRSTKLEDSAMYFCASSEALGDTQYFGPGTRLTVL.

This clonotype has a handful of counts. CDR3 region: CASSFGNSGYEQYF. CDR3 DNA: TGTGCCAGCAGTTTCGGGAACTCGGGGTACGAGCAGTACTTC. The chain uses TRBV28 and TRBJ2-7, with D tentatively TRBD2 (5 bases). The V and J ends lost 3 bases and 4 bases respectively, with 13 bases between them. Germline CDR1 is MDHEN and CDR2 is SYDVKM. This CDR3 has 14 residues.

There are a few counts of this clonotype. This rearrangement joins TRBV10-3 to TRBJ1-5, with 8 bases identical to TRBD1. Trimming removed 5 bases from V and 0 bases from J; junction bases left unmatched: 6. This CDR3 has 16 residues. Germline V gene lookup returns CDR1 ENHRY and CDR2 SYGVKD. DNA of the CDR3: TGTGCCATCAGTTCCGGGACAGGCATTAGCAATCAGCCCCAGCATTTT. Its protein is CAISSGTGISNQPQHF.

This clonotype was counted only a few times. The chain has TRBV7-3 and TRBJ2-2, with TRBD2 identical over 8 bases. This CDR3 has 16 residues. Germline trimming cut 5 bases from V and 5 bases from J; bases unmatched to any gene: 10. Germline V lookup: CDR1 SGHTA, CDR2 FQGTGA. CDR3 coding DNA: TGTGCCAGCAGCCCCCGGGGGGGGAGTGGAACCGGGGAGCTGTTTTTT. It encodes CASSPRGGSGTGELFF. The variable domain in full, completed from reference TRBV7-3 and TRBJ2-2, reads GAGVSQTPSNKVTEKGKYVELRCDPISGHTALYWYRQSLGQGPEFLIYFQGTGAADDSGLPNDRFFAVRPEGSVSTLKIQRTERGDSAVYLCASSPRGGSGTGELFFGEGSRLTVL.

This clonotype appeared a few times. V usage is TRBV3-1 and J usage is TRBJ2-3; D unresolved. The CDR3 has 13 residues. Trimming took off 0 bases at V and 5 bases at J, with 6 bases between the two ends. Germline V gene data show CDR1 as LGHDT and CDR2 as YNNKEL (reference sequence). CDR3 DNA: TGTGCCAGCAGCCAAGAAGCAGGAGATACGCAGTATTTT. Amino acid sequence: CASSQEAGDTQYF.

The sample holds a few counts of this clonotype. For the CDR3, the DNA is TGTGCCAGCTCAACTAGCGGGGGGACAGACAATGAGCAGTTCTTC. Amino acids: CASSTSGGTDNEQFF. The chain couples TRBV18 to TRBJ2-1; 12 bases fit TRBD2. Germline CDR1 reads KGHSH; CDR2 reads LQKENI. The junction had 4 bases not matched to a gene; V was cut back by 5 bases and J by 5 bases. CDR3 length equals 15 residues.

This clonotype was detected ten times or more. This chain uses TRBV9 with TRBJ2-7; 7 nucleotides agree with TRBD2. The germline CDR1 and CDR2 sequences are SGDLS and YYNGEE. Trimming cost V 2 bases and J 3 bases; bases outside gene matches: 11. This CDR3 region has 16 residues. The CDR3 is CASSVGLGGIFYEQYF. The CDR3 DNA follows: TGTGCCAGCAGCGTCGGACTAGGTGGGATCTTCTACGAGCAGTACTTC.

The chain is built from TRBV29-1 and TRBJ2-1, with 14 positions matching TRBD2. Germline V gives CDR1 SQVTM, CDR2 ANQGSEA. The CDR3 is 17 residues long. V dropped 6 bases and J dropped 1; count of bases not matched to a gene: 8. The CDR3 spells CSVLGTSGSPSYNEQFF. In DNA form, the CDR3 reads TGCAGCGTCCTAGGGACTAGCGGGAGTCCATCCTACAATGAGCAGTTCTTC.

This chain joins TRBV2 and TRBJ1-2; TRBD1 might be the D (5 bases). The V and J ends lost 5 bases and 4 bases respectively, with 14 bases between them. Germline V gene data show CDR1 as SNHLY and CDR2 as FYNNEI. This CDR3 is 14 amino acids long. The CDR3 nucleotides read TGTGCCAGCAGTCCGCGGGGCGCATCCTATGGCTACACCTTC. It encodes CASSPRGASYGYTF.

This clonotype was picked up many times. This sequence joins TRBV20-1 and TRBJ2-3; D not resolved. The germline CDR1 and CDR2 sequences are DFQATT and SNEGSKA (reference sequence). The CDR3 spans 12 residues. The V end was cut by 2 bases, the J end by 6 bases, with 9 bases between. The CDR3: CSARSGSDTQYF. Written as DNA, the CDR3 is TGCAGTGCTAGATCGGGTTCCGATACGCAGTATTTT.